Following are 22 T cell receptor beta chains from one sample sequenced in a study of blood T cell repertoires in COVID-19. The method was immunoSEQ multiplex PCR; TCRdb's version includes in-frame clones alone and lacks a portion of them. The table shows around 130,000 clones, with 75% to 90% occurring only once. The sample comprised peripheral blood. The source is a human donor in a cohort sampled during active COVID-19.

This clone was picked up a small number of times. This chain joins TRBV4-3 and TRBJ1-1, with D possibly matching TRBD1 (5 bases). Per the germline V gene, CDR1 is LGHNA and CDR2 is YSLEER. V gave up 1 base and J gave up 1 base, with 10 bases separating them. The CDR3 is 15 residues long. The CDR3 loop reads CASSQGDRTNTEAFF. CDR3 nucleotides: TGCGCCAGCAGCCAAGGCGACAGAACGAACACTGAAGCTTTCTTT.

The V and J genes are TRBV25-1 and TRBJ2-1; 8 bases map to TRBD2. The junction had 4 bases not matched to a gene; V was cut back by 5 bases and J by 1 base. This CDR3 is built from 15 residues. CDR1 is MGHDK, CDR2 SYGVNS, per germline. CDR3 amino acids: CASSPSGLSYNEQFF. CDR3 in DNA: TGTGCCAGCAGTCCTAGCGGGCTTTCCTACAATGAGCAGTTCTTC.

The rearrangement joins TRBV28 to TRBJ1-3, with D possibly TRBD1 on 6 matching bases. This CDR3 contains 15 residues. V was clipped by 2 bases and J by 0 bases, with 8 bases between them. The V gene's germline CDR1 is MDHEN and CDR2 SYDVKM. This CDR3 reads CASSLTGFSGNTIYF. The CDR3 nucleotides are TGTGCCAGCAGTTTAACAGGGTTCTCTGGAAACACCATATATTTT.

For the CDR3, the DNA is TGTGCCAGCAGCGTAGAGAGGACTAGCGGGAGGGCCCTCACAGATACGCAGTATTTT. Residues: CASSVERTSGRALTDTQYF. This chain links TRBV9 with TRBJ2-3; TRBD2 matches 15 bases. Trimming removed 0 bases from V and 2 bases from J; junction bases left unmatched: 7. The CDR3 extends over 19 amino acids. Germline V lookup: CDR1 SGDLS, CDR2 YYNGEE.

Of note for this clone: The germline gene is not matched at one end of the junction; a read error may be the cause. The CDR3 loop reads CASSWQAGAGEQFF. DNA for the CDR3: TGTGCTAGCAGCTGGCAGGCAGGGGCCGGAGAGCAGTTCTTC. The chain employs TRBV7-7 and TRBJ2-1, with D possibly TRBD1 on 6 matching bases. The germline CDR1 and CDR2 sequences are SSHAT and FNYEAQ (reference sequence). This CDR3 is 14 amino acids long.

The rearrangement joins TRBV15 to TRBJ2-2; TRBD1 agrees at 9 bases. CDR3 length: 15 residues. V was clipped by 5 bases and J by 8 bases; unmatched bases: 9. CDR1 LNHNV and CDR2 YYDKDF come from the germline V gene (reference sequence). The CDR3, as DNA: TGTGCCACCAGCTGGGACAGGGATGTAGGGGGGGAGCTGTTTTTT. It yields the protein CATSWDRDVGGELFF.

This chain links TRBV4-3 with TRBJ2-3; D gene ambiguous. CDR1 LGHNA and CDR2 YSLEER come from the germline V gene. There are 13 residues in the CDR3. Trimming removed 3 bases from V and 6 bases from J, with 10 bases in between. The CDR3 region is CASSQQEADTQYF. CDR3 sequence (DNA): TGCGCCAGCAGCCAGCAAGAGGCGGATACGCAGTATTTT.

CDR3 DNA: TGTGCCACCGGCGGACTAGCGTTCGGTGAGCAGTTCTTC. Translating gives CATGGLAFGEQFF. The gene calls are TRBV24-1 and TRBJ2-1, with TRBD2 matching over 9 bases. CDR1 and CDR2 from the germline V gene are KGHDR and SFDVKD. This CDR3 spans 13 amino acids. The V segment lost 9 bases and the J segment 9 bases; nucleotides outside the gene matches: 8.

V gene TRBV7-9 combines with J gene TRBJ2-3, with 7 positions matching TRBD1. In germline, CDR1 is SEHNR, CDR2 FQNEAQ (reference sequence). The CDR3 is 19 amino acids. V lost 5 bases and J lost 0; bases outside the gene matches: 17. CDR3 region: CASSLLDRDSPTSTDTQYF. The CDR3, as DNA: TGTGCCAGCAGCCTCCTCGACAGGGACAGCCCCACTAGCACAGATACGCAGTATTTT.

The genes are TRBV9 and TRBJ1-3; D ambiguous. The CDR3 loop spans 15 amino acids. Germline values: CDR1 SGDLS, CDR2 YYNGEE. Trimming left V 0 bases short and J 2 bases short, with 9 bases between. CDR3 sequence: CASSVDAVTGNTIYF. DNA of the CDR3: TGTGCCAGCAGCGTAGATGCAGTAACTGGAAACACCATATATTTT.

This CDR3 is CASSRDSSSTDTQYF. For the CDR3, the DNA is TGTGCCAGCAGCCGGGACAGCTCTAGCACAGATACGCAGTATTTT. The rearrangement joins TRBV7-2 to TRBJ2-3; 7 positions agree with TRBD1. Germline V lookup: CDR1 SGHTA, CDR2 FQGNSA. CDR3 length equals 15 residues. J was trimmed by 0 bases and V by 5 bases; bases with no gene match: 5.

The J gene is TRBJ1-1, the V gene TRBV11-3; D not certain. Trimming pared 8 bases from V and 0 bases from J, leaving 10 bases between. The germline gives CDR1 SGHNT, CDR2 YENEEA. The CDR3 spans 13 residues. The CDR3 DNA reads TGTGCCAGCTCACGCCAGTTGAACACTGAAGCTTTCTTT. Translation gives CASSRQLNTEAFF.

As DNA, the CDR3 is TGTGCCTGGAGTGGAGGGGGAGATCAGCCCCAGCATTTT. This gives the protein CAWSGGGDQPQHF. The chain joins TRBV30 to TRBJ1-5; a possible D gene is TRBD1 (6 bases). The CDR3 has 13 amino acids. V lost 1 base, J lost 5 bases, and 9 bases lay in between. In germline, CDR1 is GTSNPN, CDR2 SVGIG (reference sequence).

The V gene is TRBV7-8, the J gene TRBJ1-1; 8 nucleotides match TRBD1. Germline lookup yields CDR1 SGHVS and CDR2 FQNEAQ. The CDR3 consists of 14 residues. Germline trimming cut 5 bases from V and 3 bases from J; bases unmatched to any gene: 5. The CDR3 nucleotides read TGTGCCAGCAGCGCCCAGGGGGCTCACACTGAAGCTTTCTTT. Its translation is CASSAQGAHTEAFF.

This chain uses TRBV15 with TRBJ2-5, with 7 bases matching TRBD2. V trimming: 1 base; J trimming: 1 base; junction bases outside the gene matches: 6. Germline CDR1 and CDR2: LNHNV and YYDKDF (reference sequence). This CDR3 has 16 amino acids. This chain's CDR3 is CATSRVGGGLQETQYF. CDR3 nucleotide sequence: TGTGCCACCAGCAGAGTGGGGGGAGGGCTCCAAGAGACCCAGTACTTC. Variable domain in full (rest from reference TRBV15 and TRBJ2-5): DAMVIQNPRYQVTQFGKPVTLSCSQTLNHNVMYWYQQKSSQAPKLLFHYYDKDFNNEADTPDNFQSRRPNTSFCFLDIRSPGLGDTAMYLCATSRVGGGLQETQYFGPGTRLLVL.

The chain recombines TRBV4-1 with TRBJ2-1; possible D gene TRBD2, 6 bases. The CDR3 is 18 amino acids. Per the germline V gene, CDR1 is MGHRA and CDR2 is YSYEKL. V lost 0 bases to trimming and J lost 0 bases, with 15 bases between them. In DNA form, the CDR3 reads TGCGCCAGCAGCCAAGATCTTCCTAGCGCAAGCTCCTACAATGAGCAGTTCTTC. Encoded protein: CASSQDLPSASSYNEQFF.

Here the CDR3 reads CASSQAGGTGELFF. CDR3 coding DNA: TGTGCCAGCAGCCAAGCGGGAGGCACCGGGGAGCTGTTTTTT. The chain joins TRBV3-1 (or the pseudogene TRBV3-2) to TRBJ2-2; TRBD2 aligns across 7 bases. The CDR3 is 14 residues long. With V trimmed by 1 base and J by 4 bases, 0 bases remained unmatched. Germline V gene data show CDR1 as LGHDT and CDR2 as YNNKEL (reference sequence).

The chain is built from TRBV29-1 and TRBJ2-5; TRBD1 might be the D (5 bases). There are 14 residues in the CDR3. The V gene's germline CDR1 is SQVTM and CDR2 ANQGSEA. Trimming left V 7 bases short and J 5 bases short, with 20 bases between. Here the CDR3 reads CSGGPGPRMETQYF. The DNA of the CDR3 is TGCAGCGGCGGTCCAGGGCCGAGGATGGAGACCCAGTACTTC.

The V call is TRBV6-5, the J call TRBJ2-6; TRBD2 is a possible D gene (5 bases). The germline V gene has CDR1 MNHEY and CDR2 SVGAGI. This CDR3 is built from 14 residues. Trimming stripped 8 bases from V and 4 bases from J, with 12 bases between. The CDR3 bases are TGTGCCAGCGTATCGAGGGCGGGGGCCAACGTCCTGACTTTC. Translation gives CASVSRAGANVLTF.

This chain uses TRBV5-8 with TRBJ1-5; 7 bases fit TRBD1. V shed 4 bases and J 1 base; nucleotides not matched to a gene: 5. The CDR3 covers 15 residues. The germline CDR1 and CDR2 sequences are SGHTS and YDEGEE. CDR3: CASSPGGFSNQPQHF. In DNA form, the CDR3 reads TGTGCCAGCAGCCCAGGGGGGTTCAGCAATCAGCCCCAGCATTTT.

This chain connects TRBV30 to TRBJ1-1, with TRBD1 matching over 7 bases. Germline lookup yields CDR1 GTSNPN and CDR2 SVGIG (reference sequence). J was trimmed by 0 bases and V by 5 bases; bases with no gene match: 15. This CDR3 comprises 17 residues. CDR3 coding DNA: TGTGCCTGGCGCAGAACACGGACAGGTTCCATGAACACTGAAGCTTTCTTT. Its translation is CAWRRTRTGSMNTEAFF.

The CDR3 sequence: CASSQERGNYEQYF. CDR3 in DNA: TGTGCCAGCAGCCAAGAAAGGGGAAACTACGAGCAGTACTTC. The genes are TRBV3-1 (or the pseudogene TRBV3-2) and TRBJ2-7; TRBD1 might be the D (5 bases). V was pared by 0 bases and J by 3 bases, with 9 bases between. This CDR3 is built from 14 residues. Germline-derived CDR1 and CDR2 are LGHDT and YNNKEL (reference sequence).